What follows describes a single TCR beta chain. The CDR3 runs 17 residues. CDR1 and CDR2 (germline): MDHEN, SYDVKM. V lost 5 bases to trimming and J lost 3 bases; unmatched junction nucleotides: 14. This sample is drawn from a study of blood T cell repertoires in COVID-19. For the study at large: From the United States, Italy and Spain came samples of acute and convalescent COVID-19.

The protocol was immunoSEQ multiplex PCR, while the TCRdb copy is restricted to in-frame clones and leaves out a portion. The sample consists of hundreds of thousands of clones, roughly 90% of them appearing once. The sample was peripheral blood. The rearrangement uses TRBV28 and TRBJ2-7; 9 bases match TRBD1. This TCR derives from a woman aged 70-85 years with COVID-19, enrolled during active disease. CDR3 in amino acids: CASSRDTAGTGRYEQYF. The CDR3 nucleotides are TGTGCCAGCAGTCGTGATACAGCCGGGACAGGGCGCTACGAGCAGTACTTC.